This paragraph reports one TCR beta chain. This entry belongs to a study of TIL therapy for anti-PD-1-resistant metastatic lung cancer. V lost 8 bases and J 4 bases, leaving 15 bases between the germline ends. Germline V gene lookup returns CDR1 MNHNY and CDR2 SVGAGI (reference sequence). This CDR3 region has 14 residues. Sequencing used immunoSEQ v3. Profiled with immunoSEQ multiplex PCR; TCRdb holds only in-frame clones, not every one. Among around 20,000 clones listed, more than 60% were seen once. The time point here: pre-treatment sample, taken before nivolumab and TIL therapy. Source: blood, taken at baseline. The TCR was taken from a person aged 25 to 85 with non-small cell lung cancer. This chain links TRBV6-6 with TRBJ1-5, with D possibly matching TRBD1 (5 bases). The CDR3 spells CASGEAGKNQPQHF. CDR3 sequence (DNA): TGTGCCAGCGGGGAGGCAGGGAAAAATCAGCCCCAGCATTTT.